This TCR beta chain came from a study of shared clonotypes between healthy human individuals. Study-wide points: In general, naive subsets displayed greater estimated richness than memory subsets did. The naive CD4 repertoires of a few donors were compared, and around 4.9% of clonotypes were shared. Rarefaction exposed incomplete sorted-subset sequencing despite large depth.

Assay: immunoSEQ multiplex PCR; the TCRdb copy retains only in-frame clones and omits some. The sample shows roughly 550,000 clones, about 95% of them seen only once. CD45RO-negative, CCR7-selected cells formed the naive CD8 fraction, which excluded terminally differentiated effector memory CD45RA+ cells. The CDR3 length is 19 residues. The V and J ends lost 2 bases and 6 bases respectively, with 25 bases between them. The germline CDR1 and CDR2 sequences are SGHTA and FQGNSA. Note on this clone: Its specificity is not known.

The chain links TRBV7-2 to TRBJ2-2; possibly TRBD1 for D (6 bases). This clonotype was sampled from a young woman in good health. The sequenced sample consisted of naive CD8+ T cells sorted from blood. CDR3 sequence reads: CASSLPLQGTIVGAGELFF. CDR3 bases: TGTGCCAGCAGCTTACCCCTCCAGGGGACCATCGTGGGGGCCGGGGAGCTGTTTTTT.